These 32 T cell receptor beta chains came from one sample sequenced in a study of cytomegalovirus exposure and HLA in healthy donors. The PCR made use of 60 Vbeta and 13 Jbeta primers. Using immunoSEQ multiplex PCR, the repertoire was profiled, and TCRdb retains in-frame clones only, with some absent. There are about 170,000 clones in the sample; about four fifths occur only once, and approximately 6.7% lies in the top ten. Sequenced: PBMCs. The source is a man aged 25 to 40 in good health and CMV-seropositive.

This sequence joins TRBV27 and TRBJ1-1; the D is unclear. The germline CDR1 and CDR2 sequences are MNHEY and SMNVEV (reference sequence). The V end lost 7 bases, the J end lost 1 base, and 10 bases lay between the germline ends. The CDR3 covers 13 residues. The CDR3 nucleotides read TGTGCCAGCACAGGAGAGGGGAACACTGAAGCTTTCTTT. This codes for CASTGEGNTEAFF.

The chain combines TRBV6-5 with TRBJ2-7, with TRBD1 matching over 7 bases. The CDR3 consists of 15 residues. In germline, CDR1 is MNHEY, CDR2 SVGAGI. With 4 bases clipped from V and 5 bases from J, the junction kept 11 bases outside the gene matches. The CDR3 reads CASSFGQVLGHEQYF. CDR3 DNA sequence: TGTGCCAGCAGTTTCGGACAGGTACTAGGGCACGAGCAGTACTTC.

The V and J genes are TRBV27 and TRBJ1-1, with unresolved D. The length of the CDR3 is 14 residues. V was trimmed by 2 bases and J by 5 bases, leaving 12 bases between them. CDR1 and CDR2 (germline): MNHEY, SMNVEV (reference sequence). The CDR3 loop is CASSLIREGTEAFF. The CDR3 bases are TGTGCCAGCAGTTTAATCCGGGAAGGGACTGAAGCTTTCTTT.

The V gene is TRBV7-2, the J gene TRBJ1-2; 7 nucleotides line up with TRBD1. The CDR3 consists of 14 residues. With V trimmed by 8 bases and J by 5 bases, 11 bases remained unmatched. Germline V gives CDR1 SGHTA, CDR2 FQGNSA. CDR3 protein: CASDHSDREYGYTF. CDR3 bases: TGTGCCAGCGACCATTCTGACAGGGAGTATGGCTACACCTTC. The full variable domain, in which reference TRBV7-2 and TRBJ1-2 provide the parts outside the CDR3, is GAGVSQSPSNKVTEKGKDVELRCDPISGHTALYWYRQSLGQGLEFLIYFQGNSAPDKSGLPSDRFSAERTGGSVSTLTIQRTQQEDSAVYLCASDHSDREYGYTFGSGTRLTVV.

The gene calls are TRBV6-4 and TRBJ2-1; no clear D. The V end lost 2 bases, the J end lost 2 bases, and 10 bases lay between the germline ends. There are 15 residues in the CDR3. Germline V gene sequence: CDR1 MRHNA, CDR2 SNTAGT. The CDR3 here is CASSDPVGTYNEQFF. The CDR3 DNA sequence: TGTGCCAGCAGTGACCCGGTGGGCACCTACAATGAGCAGTTCTTC.

The CDR3 protein is CAWSQYAGGPIFPETQYF. CDR3 DNA: TGTGCCTGGAGCCAATACGCGGGAGGGCCTATATTTCCAGAGACCCAGTACTTC. The chain is built from TRBV30 and TRBJ2-5, with 9 bases matching TRBD2. V shed 3 bases and J 4 bases; nucleotides not matched to a gene: 18. Looked up from germline, CDR1 is GTSNPN and CDR2 is SVGIG (reference sequence). The CDR3 sequence is 18 residues long.

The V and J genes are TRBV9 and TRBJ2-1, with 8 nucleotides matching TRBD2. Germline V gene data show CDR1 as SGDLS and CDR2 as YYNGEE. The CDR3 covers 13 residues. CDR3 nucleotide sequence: TGTAGCTCCGGACTAGCTGACTACAATGAGCAGTTCTTC. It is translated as CSSGLADYNEQFF.

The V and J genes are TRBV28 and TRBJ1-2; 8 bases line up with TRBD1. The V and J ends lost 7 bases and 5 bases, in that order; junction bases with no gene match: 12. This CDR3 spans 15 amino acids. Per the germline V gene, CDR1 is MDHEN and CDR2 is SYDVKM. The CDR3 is CASIMAGQAFYGYTF. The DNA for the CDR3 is TGTGCCAGCATCATGGCGGGACAGGCCTTTTATGGCTACACCTTC.

CDR3 nucleotide sequence: TGTGCCAGCAGCTCACAACAGGGCTGCGGGAATCAGCCCCAGCATTTT. Protein sequence: CASSSQQGCGNQPQHF. This chain links TRBV11-3 with TRBJ1-5; maybe TRBD1 (6 bases). V gave up 4 bases and J gave up 4 bases, with 17 bases separating them. Germline values: CDR1 SGHNT, CDR2 YENEEA. This CDR3 comprises 16 residues.

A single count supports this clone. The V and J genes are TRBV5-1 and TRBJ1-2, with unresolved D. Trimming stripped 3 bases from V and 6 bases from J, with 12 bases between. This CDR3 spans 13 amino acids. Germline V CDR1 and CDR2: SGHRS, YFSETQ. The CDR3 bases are TGCGCCAGCAGCTCCTCGGAGGCAGATGGCTACACCTTC. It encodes CASSSSEADGYTF.

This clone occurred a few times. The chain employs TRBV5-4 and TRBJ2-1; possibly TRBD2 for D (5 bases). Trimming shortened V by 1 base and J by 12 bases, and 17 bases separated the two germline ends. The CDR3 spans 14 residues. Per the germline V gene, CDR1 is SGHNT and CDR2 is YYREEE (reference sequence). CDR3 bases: TGTGCCAGCAGCTTGCAAGCGGCTGCCTCTGGGCAGTTCTTC. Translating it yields CASSLQAAASGQFF.

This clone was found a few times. The CDR3 DNA sequence: TGCGCCAGCAGCTCACTAGCGGGCAACACAGATACGCAGTATTTT. It translates to CASSSLAGNTDTQYF. This chain connects TRBV5-1 to TRBJ2-3; TRBD2 aligns across 9 bases. V lost 3 bases and J lost 2; bases outside the gene matches: 4. The CDR3 is 15 residues long. CDR1 SGHRS and CDR2 YFSETQ come from the germline V gene.

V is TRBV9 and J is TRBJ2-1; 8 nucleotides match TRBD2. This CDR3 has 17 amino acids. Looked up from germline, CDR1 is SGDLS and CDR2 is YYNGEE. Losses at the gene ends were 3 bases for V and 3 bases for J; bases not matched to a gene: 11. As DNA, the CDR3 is TGTGCCAGCAGCGGCCCGGGACTAGAGTCCATCTACAATGAGCAGTTCTTC. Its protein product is CASSGPGLESIYNEQFF.

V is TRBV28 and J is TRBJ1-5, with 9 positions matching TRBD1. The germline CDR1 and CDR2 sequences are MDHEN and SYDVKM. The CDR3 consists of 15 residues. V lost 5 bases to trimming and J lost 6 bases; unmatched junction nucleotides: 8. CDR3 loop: CASSPQGARGQPQHF. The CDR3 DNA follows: TGTGCCAGCAGTCCACAGGGGGCACGCGGTCAGCCCCAGCATTTT.

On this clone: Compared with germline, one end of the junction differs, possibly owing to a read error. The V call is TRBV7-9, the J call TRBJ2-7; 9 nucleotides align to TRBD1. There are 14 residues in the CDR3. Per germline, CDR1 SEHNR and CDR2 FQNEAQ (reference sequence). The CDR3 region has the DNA TGTTCCAGCAGCTCGACAGGGGGAAGCTACGAGCAGTACTTC. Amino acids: CSSSSTGGSYEQYF.

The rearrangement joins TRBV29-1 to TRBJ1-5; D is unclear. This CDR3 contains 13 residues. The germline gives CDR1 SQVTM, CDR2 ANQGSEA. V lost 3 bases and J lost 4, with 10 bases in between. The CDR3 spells CSVEVVRNQPQHF. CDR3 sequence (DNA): TGCAGCGTTGAGGTAGTACGAAATCAGCCCCAGCATTTT.

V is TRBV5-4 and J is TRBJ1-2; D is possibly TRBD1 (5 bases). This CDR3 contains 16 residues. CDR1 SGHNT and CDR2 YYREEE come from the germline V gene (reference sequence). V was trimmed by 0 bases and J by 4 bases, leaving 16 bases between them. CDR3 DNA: TGTGCCAGCAGCTTGGTGCGGGGCGCTCGGGGCTATGGCTACACCTTC. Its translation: CASSLVRGARGYGYTF. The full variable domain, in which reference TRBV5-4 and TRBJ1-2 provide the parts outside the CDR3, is ETGVTQSPTHLIKTRGQQVTLRCSSQSGHNTVSWYQQALGQGPQFIFQYYREEENGRGNFPPRFSGLQFPNYSSELNVNALELDDSALYLCASSLVRGARGYGYTFGSGTRLTVV.

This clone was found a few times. Here the CDR3 DNA reads TGTGCCAGCAGTGAAGCGGGGGGGGCCTACAATGAGCAGTTCTTC. The encoded protein is CASSEAGGAYNEQFF. The gene calls are TRBV6-1 and TRBJ2-1; 7 bases are a match to TRBD2. Germline CDR1 MNHNS, CDR2 SASEGT. The CDR3 totals 15 residues. V dropped 0 bases and J dropped 2; count of bases not matched to a gene: 1.

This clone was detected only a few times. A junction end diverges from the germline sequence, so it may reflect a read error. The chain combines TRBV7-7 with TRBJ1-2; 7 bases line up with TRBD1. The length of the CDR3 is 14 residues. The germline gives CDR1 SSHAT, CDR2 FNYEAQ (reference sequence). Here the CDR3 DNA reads TGTGCCAGCAGCTTAAAGCCACCCCGGGACAGCCAATCTTTC. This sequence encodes CASSLKPPRDSQSF.

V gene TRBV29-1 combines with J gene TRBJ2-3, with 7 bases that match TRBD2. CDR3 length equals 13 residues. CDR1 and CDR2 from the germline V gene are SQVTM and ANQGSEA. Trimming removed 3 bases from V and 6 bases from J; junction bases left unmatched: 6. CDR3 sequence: CSVETTSPDTQYF. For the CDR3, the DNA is TGCAGCGTTGAGACGACTAGCCCCGATACGCAGTATTTT.

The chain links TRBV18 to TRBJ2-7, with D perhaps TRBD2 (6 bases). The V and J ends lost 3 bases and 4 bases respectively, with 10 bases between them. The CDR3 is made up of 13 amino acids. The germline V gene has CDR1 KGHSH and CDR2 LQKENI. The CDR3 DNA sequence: TGTGCCAGCTCACCGCGGGGTAGATACGAGCAGTACTTC. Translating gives CASSPRGRYEQYF. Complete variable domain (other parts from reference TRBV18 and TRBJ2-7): NAGVMQNPRHLVRRRGQEARLRCSPMKGHSHVYWYRQLPEEGLKFMVYLQKENIIDESGMPKERFSAEFPKEGPSILRIQQVVRGDSAAYFCASSPRGRYEQYFGPGTRLTVT.

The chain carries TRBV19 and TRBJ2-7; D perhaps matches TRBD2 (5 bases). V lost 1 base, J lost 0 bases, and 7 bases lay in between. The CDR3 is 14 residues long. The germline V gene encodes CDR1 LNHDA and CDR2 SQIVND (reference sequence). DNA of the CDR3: TGTGCCAGTAGTATAGCGGGGAGCTCCTACGAGCAGTACTTC. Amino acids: CASSIAGSSYEQYF.

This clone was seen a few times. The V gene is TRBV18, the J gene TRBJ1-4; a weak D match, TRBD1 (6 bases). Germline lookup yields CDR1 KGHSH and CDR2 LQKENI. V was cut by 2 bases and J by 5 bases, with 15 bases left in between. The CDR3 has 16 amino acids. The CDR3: CASSPGVTGTNEKLFF. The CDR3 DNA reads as TGTGCCAGCTCACCAGGGGTGACAGGTACCAATGAAAAACTGTTTTTT.

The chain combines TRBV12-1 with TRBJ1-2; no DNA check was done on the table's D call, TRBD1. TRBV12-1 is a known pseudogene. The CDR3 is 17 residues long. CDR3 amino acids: CASSSTYKTGIDYGYTF. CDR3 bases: TGTGCCAGCAGCTCCACCTACAAGACAGGGATAGACTATGGCTACACCTTC.

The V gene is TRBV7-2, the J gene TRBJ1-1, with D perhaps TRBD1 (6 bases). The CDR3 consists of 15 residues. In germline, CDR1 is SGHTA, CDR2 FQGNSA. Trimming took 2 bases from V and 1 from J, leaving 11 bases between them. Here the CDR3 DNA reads TGTGCCAGCAGCTTAAGACAGGCCAGGAACACTGAAGCTTTCTTT. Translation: CASSLRQARNTEAFF.

CDR3 bases: TGTGCCAGCAGGCTTGCTAGCGGGAGAAGAAACGAGCAGTACTTC. This encodes CASRLASGRRNEQYF. The chain joins TRBV27 to TRBJ2-7; 10 bases align to TRBD2. V gave up 6 bases and J gave up 5 bases; unmatched junction bases: 10. The CDR3 covers 15 residues. Looked up from germline, CDR1 is MNHEY and CDR2 is SMNVEV (reference sequence).

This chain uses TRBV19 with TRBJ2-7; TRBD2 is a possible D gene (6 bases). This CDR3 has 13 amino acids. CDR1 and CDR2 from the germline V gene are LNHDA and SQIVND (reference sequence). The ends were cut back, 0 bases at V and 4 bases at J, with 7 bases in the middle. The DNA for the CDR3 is TGTGCCAGTAGTATAGATCGGGAGTACGAGCAGTACTTC. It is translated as CASSIDREYEQYF.

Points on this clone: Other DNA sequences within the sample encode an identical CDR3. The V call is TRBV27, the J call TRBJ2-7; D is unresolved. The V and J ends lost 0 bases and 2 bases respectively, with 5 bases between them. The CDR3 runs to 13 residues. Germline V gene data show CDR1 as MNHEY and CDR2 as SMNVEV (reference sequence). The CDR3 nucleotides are TGTGCCAGCAGTTTATCTCAAACCTACGAGCAGTACTTC. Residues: CASSLSQTYEQYF.

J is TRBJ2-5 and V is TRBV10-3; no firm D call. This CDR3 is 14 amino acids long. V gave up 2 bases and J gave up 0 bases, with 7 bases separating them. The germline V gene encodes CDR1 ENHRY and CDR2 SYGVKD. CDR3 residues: CAISEPANQETQYF. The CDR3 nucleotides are TGTGCCATCAGTGAGCCCGCGAACCAAGAGACCCAGTACTTC.

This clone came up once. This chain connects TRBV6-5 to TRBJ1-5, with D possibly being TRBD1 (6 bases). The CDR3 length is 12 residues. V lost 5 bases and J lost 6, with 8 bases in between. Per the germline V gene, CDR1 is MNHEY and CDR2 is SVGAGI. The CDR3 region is CASSPRGQPQHF. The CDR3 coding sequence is TGTGCCAGCAGTCCCAGGGGTCAGCCCCAGCATTTT.

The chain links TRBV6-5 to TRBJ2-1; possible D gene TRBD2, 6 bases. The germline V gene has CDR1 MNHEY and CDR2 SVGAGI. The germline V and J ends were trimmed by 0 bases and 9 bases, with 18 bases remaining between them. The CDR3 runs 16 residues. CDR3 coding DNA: TGTGCCAGCAGTTACTCAGGGGCGGCCGCCGGGGGTGAGCAGTTCTTC. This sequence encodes CASSYSGAAAGGEQFF.

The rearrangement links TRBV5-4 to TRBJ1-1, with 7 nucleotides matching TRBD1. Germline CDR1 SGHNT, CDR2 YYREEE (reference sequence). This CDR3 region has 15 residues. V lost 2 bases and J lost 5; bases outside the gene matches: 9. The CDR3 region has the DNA TGTGCCAGCAGCTTCGGTGTGACAGGGATAACTGAAGCTTTCTTT. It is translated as CASSFGVTGITEAFF.